One and the same sample provided the 27 T cell receptor beta chains below, sequenced in a study of cytomegalovirus exposure and HLA in healthy donors. PCR used 60 Vbeta primers and 13 Jbeta primers. Clones were sequenced by immunoSEQ multiplex PCR, and TCRdb holds only the in-frame ones, with some missing. The top ten clones hold approximately 1.7% of a sample with some 140,000 clones, approximately 61% of them seen once. Sequences were obtained from PBMCs. The source of these receptors is a human donor in good health.

CDR3 protein: CASSLVAGAEQYF. The CDR3 DNA sequence: TGTGCCAGCAGCTTGGTAGCGGGGGCCGAGCAGTACTTC. This chain connects TRBV11-3 to TRBJ2-7; TRBD2 matches at 9 bases. CDR1 is SGHNT and CDR2 is YENEEA in the germline V gene. The CDR3 is 13 amino acids. Trimming cost V 3 bases and J 6 bases; bases outside gene matches: 3.

This clone has only one observation. This sequence joins TRBV18 and TRBJ2-7, with D hard to call. The germline V gene encodes CDR1 KGHSH and CDR2 LQKENI. V dropped 0 bases and J dropped 0 bases, with 6 bases sitting between them. The CDR3 contains 14 residues. In DNA form, the CDR3 reads TGTGCCAGCTCACCACCGTCACTCTCCTACGAGCAGTACTTC. It yields the protein CASSPPSLSYEQYF.

V and J are TRBV4-3 and TRBJ1-6; 9 bases fit TRBD1. With 4 bases clipped from V and 5 bases from J, the junction kept 9 bases outside the gene matches. This CDR3 is 17 amino acids long. Germline CDR1 LGHNA, CDR2 YSLEER. The chain's CDR3 is CASSLKQGASNNSPLHF. The CDR3 bases are TGCGCCAGCAGCCTGAAACAGGGGGCGTCTAATAATTCACCCCTCCACTTT.

This clone has only a few counts. V usage is TRBV15 and J usage is TRBJ1-2; no clear D gene. The germline CDR1 and CDR2 sequences are LNHNV and YYDKDF (reference sequence). The CDR3 has 13 residues. Trimming pared 5 bases from V and 2 bases from J, leaving 9 bases between. Here the CDR3 reads CATSSEWNYGYTF. The DNA for the CDR3 is TGTGCCACCAGCTCGGAGTGGAACTATGGCTACACCTTC.

This chain links TRBV21-1 with TRBJ2-5; the table's D call, TRBD1, was not checked against the DNA. TRBV21-1 is recorded as a pseudogene. CDR3 length equals 15 residues. CDR3 in DNA: TGTGCCAGCAGCAAGATGGACACCACTAAAGAGACCCAGTACTTC. Translation gives CASSKMDTTKETQYF.

The J gene is TRBJ2-1, the V gene TRBV27; 7 bases fit TRBD2. V trimming: 3 bases; J trimming: 1 base; junction bases outside the gene matches: 0. The CDR3 loop spans 14 amino acids. Germline CDR1 and CDR2: MNHEY and SMNVEV (reference sequence). CDR3 residues: CASSFSGSYNEQFF. The CDR3 DNA reads as TGTGCCAGCAGTTTTAGCGGGTCCTACAATGAGCAGTTCTTC.

This chain links TRBV15 with TRBJ1-1; D is unclear. The CDR3 totals 13 residues. Trimming shortened V by 1 base and J by 11 bases, and 14 bases separated the two germline ends. The germline V gene has CDR1 LNHNV and CDR2 YYDKDF (reference sequence). The CDR3 DNA follows: TGTGCCACCAGCAGAGGTCAGGTTAGATCGGCTTTCTTT. Translation gives CATSRGQVRSAFF.

This clone was observed a handful of times. The rearrangement uses TRBV28 and TRBJ1-3; D gene uncertain. Germline lookup yields CDR1 MDHEN and CDR2 SYDVKM. Trimming shortened V by 2 bases and J by 2 bases, and 16 bases separated the two germline ends. This CDR3 comprises 17 residues. CDR3 in DNA: TGTGCCAGCAGTTTACCAAGACGGGGAAGGGCTGGAAACACCATATATTTT. This translates into CASSLPRRGRAGNTIYF. The entire variable domain, with the rest obtained from reference TRBV28 and TRBJ1-3, is as follows: DVKVTQSSRYLVKRTGEKVFLECVQDMDHENMFWYRQDPGLGLRLIYFSYDVKMKEKGDIPEGYSVSREKKERFSLILESASTNQTSMYLCASSLPRRGRAGNTIYFGEGSWLTVV.

The table lists this clone with a count of one. V and J are TRBV6-5 and TRBJ2-5, with D possibly TRBD1 on 6 matching bases. The DNA end is a closer match to TRBJ2-7, so the J assignment may be wrong. Germline V gene lookup returns CDR1 MNHEY and CDR2 SVGAGI. The CDR3 runs 11 residues. The DNA for the CDR3 is TGTGCCAGCACCCGGGACAACGAGCAGTACTTC. Residues: CASTRDNEQYF.

This sequence joins TRBV2 and TRBJ2-3, with 7 bases aligning to TRBD2. There are 14 residues in the CDR3. Germline V gives CDR1 SNHLY, CDR2 FYNNEI. The trim removed 1 base at V and 5 bases at J, leaving 3 bases unmatched. CDR3 DNA sequence: TGTGCCAGCAGTGAAGGACTAGCTGGAGATACGCAGTATTTT. Translating it yields CASSEGLAGDTQYF.

The V and J genes are TRBV29-1 and TRBJ2-3; 8 nucleotides align to TRBD2. CDR1 and CDR2 (germline): SQVTM, ANQGSEA. The CDR3 sequence is 14 residues long. The ends lost 1 base at V and 4 bases at J; junction bases unmatched: 4. The CDR3 is CSVEVRGGPDTQYF. CDR3 coding DNA: TGCAGCGTTGAAGTCCGGGGGGGGCCAGATACGCAGTATTTT.

The chain uses TRBV5-1 and TRBJ2-3; D unclear. Trimming left V 1 base short and J 1 base short, with 13 bases between. The germline CDR1 and CDR2 sequences are SGHRS and YFSETQ. CDR3 length: 16 amino acids. The CDR3 coding sequence is TGCGCCAGCAGCTTGTCTAGGATTGGTGGCACAGATACGCAGTATTTT. This sequence encodes CASSLSRIGGTDTQYF.

The chain carries TRBV29-1 and TRBJ2-7; TRBD2 matches 8 bases. This CDR3 is built from 13 residues. Germline V gene data show CDR1 as SQVTM and CDR2 as ANQGSEA. Trimming cost V 7 bases and J 6 bases; bases outside gene matches: 11. CDR3 bases: TGCAGCGCTCGAAGCGGGAGAAGGGGCGAGCAGTACTTC. Amino acids: CSARSGRRGEQYF.

V gene TRBV18 combines with J gene TRBJ2-2; D is perhaps TRBD1 (5 bases). The CDR3 runs to 15 residues. Trimming took off 3 bases at V and 2 bases at J, with 10 bases between the two ends. Germline CDR1 KGHSH, CDR2 LQKENI. Here the CDR3 DNA reads TGTGCCAGCTCACCTCCAGGGATCAACACCGGGGAGCTGTTTTTT. This gives the protein CASSPPGINTGELFF.

This chain uses TRBV28 with TRBJ2-3; D call uncertain. Germline CDR1 and CDR2: MDHEN and SYDVKM. This CDR3 is 14 amino acids long. Trimming left V 3 bases short and J 0 bases short, with 7 bases between. The CDR3 coding sequence is TGTGCCAGCAGTTTTTTCCTTAGCACAGATACGCAGTATTTT. Protein sequence: CASSFFLSTDTQYF.

V and J are TRBV28 and TRBJ1-1, with D possibly TRBD1 on 5 matching bases. Germline V CDR1 and CDR2: MDHEN, SYDVKM. V lost 5 bases, J lost 5 bases, and 12 bases lay in between. The CDR3 totals 13 residues. The CDR3: CASSLDSNTEAFF. As DNA, the CDR3 is TGTGCCAGCAGTCTAGACAGCAATACTGAAGCTTTCTTT.

CDR3 DNA sequence: TGTGCCAGCAGTTCCCCGACTAGCGGGAACCAAGAGACCCAGTACTTC. This gives the protein CASSSPTSGNQETQYF. This chain uses TRBV28 with TRBJ2-5; 11 bases line up with TRBD2. V was pared by 4 bases and J by 0 bases, with 4 bases of the junction left unmatched. This CDR3 has 16 amino acids. Germline values: CDR1 MDHEN, CDR2 SYDVKM.

This sequence joins TRBV7-8 and TRBJ2-7, with D unresolved. Trimming cost V 1 base and J 2 bases, with 9 bases left between them. The CDR3 has 14 amino acids. Germline V gives CDR1 SGHVS, CDR2 FQNEAQ. The CDR3 sequence is CASSLGGGAYEQYF. The CDR3 DNA is TGTGCCAGCAGCTTAGGTGGCGGAGCCTACGAGCAGTACTTC.

The rearrangement joins TRBV7-8 to TRBJ2-5, with 8 bases matching TRBD1. CDR3 length: 13 amino acids. Germline CDR1 SGHVS, CDR2 FQNEAQ. The trim removed 4 bases at V and 3 bases at J, leaving 1 base unmatched. The DNA for the CDR3 is TGTGCCAGCAGCTGGACAGGGAAAGAGACCCAGTACTTC. Translation gives CASSWTGKETQYF.

This rearrangement joins TRBV5-4 to TRBJ2-3; 14 nucleotides agree with TRBD2. In germline, CDR1 is SGHNT, CDR2 YYREEE (reference sequence). V was clipped by 3 bases and J by 5 bases; unmatched bases: 8. CDR3 size: 17 residues. The CDR3 DNA reads TGTGCCAGCAGCTCCGGGACTAGCGGGAGAGGGGGAGATACGCAGTATTTT. Translated, it gives CASSSGTSGRGGDTQYF.

The V gene is TRBV27, the J gene TRBJ2-7; 10 bases agree with TRBD2. This CDR3 has 18 amino acids. CDR1 MNHEY and CDR2 SMNVEV come from the germline V gene (reference sequence). The trim removed 0 bases at V and 5 bases at J, leaving 13 bases unmatched. DNA for the CDR3: TGTGCCAGCAGTTTATCCCCCCCGACTAGCGGGCTTGTGGACGAGCAGTACTTC. This gives the protein CASSLSPPTSGLVDEQYF.

This sequence joins TRBV28 and TRBJ2-1; no clear D. This CDR3 region has 15 residues. V was pared by 4 bases and J by 8 bases, with 18 bases between. Per the germline V gene, CDR1 is MDHEN and CDR2 is SYDVKM. The CDR3 DNA sequence: TGTGCCAGCAGTTCCATAAAACCCGGAGTGGATGAGCAGTTCTTC. It specifies CASSSIKPGVDEQFF.

J is TRBJ2-7 and V is TRBV6-5, with 7 bases aligning to TRBD2. Losses at the gene ends were 5 bases for V and 4 bases for J; bases not matched to a gene: 8. The germline V gene encodes CDR1 MNHEY and CDR2 SVGAGI. CDR3 length: 14 amino acids. CDR3 amino acids: CASSAGGSSYEQYF. CDR3 nucleotide sequence: TGTGCCAGCAGTGCCGGGGGGAGTTCGTACGAGCAGTACTTC.

This clone has only a few counts. The V call is TRBV5-1, the J call TRBJ2-2; 8 nucleotides agree with TRBD2. The germline CDR1 and CDR2 sequences are SGHRS and YFSETQ. CDR3 length equals 14 residues. With V trimmed by 4 bases and J by 5 bases, 4 bases remained unmatched. The CDR3 here is CASSPGGGTGELFF. CDR3 nucleotides: TGCGCCAGCAGCCCCGGGGGGGGGACCGGGGAGCTGTTTTTT.

The sample holds one count of this clone. J is TRBJ2-6 and V is TRBV7-2; TRBD2 matches at 12 bases. Trimming took 5 bases from V and 5 from J; bases not matched to a gene: 7. Germline values: CDR1 SGHTA, CDR2 FQGNSA. This CDR3 region has 17 residues. CDR3: CASSKGLAGLRANVLTF. In nucleotides, the CDR3 is TGTGCCAGCAGCAAAGGACTAGCGGGGTTGAGGGCCAACGTCCTGACTTTC.

This chain uses TRBV29-1 with TRBJ2-7, with D hard to call. The CDR3 consists of 13 residues. Looked up from germline, CDR1 is SQVTM and CDR2 is ANQGSEA. V was clipped by 6 bases and J by 3 bases, with 15 bases between them. The CDR3 is CSVRRSGGYEQYF. CDR3 nucleotides: TGCAGCGTCCGCCGGTCGGGTGGCTACGAGCAGTACTTC.

About this clone: At one end, the junction sequence differs from germline, possibly due to a read error. The rearrangement links TRBV19 to TRBJ2-1; D might be TRBD2 (6 bases). Germline V gene sequence: CDR1 LNHDA, CDR2 SQIVND (reference sequence). The CDR3 covers 15 residues. The DNA of the CDR3 is TGTGCCAGTAGTAGATCTAGCGATCAATACAATGGGCAGTTCTTC. Translated: CASSRSSDQYNGQFF.